The sequence of this TCR beta chain was determined in a study of blood T cell repertoires in COVID-19. Libraries were prepared by immunoSEQ multiplex PCR; TCRdb keeps only in-frame clonotypes and omits some of them. Among around 200,000 clones listed, 85% to 90% were seen once. This TCR was recovered from a person aged 65 to 85 with COVID-19, enrolled during active disease. The sample taken for sequencing was peripheral blood.

The CDR3 here is CASSQDRAGAHGYTF. For the CDR3, the DNA is TGCGCCAGCAGCCAAGATCGGGCAGGGGCCCATGGCTACACCTTC. V gene TRBV4-3 combines with J gene TRBJ1-2; tentatively, D is TRBD1 (6 bases). The CDR3 runs 15 residues. V was cut by 0 bases and J by 6 bases, with 14 bases left in between. Germline assignment: CDR1 LGHNA and CDR2 YSLEER.